This T cell receptor beta chain was profiled in a study of T cell repertoires in cytomegalovirus infection. Whole-study context: Public TCR beta signature analysis indicated the presence of both CMV infection and matching HLA type.

The study's findings and limits: In two of eight donors, the top clonotype was HLA-C-restricted CMV-specific. Adding up the frequency of public TCR beta families identified people who carried CMV plus the relevant HLA.

This clonotype was seen at least ten times. Its cognate antigen is unknown. MiXCR, applied by TCRdb to the reads, yields one record per CDR3 protein. The sample shows 480,000 or so distinct CDR3 sequences, around 11% of them seen only once. Germline-derived CDR1 and CDR2 are MGHRA and YSYEKL. There are 14 residues in the CDR3. The V end was cut by 4 bases, the J end by 6 bases, with 16 bases between. Input material: PBMCs. This clonotype was sampled from a human donor in good health (CMV status not recorded). Some clones in this sample may be carry-over from other donors' samples. This sequence joins TRBV4-1 and TRBJ2-7; D tentatively reads TRBD1 or TRBD2 (6 bases each). In DNA, the CDR3 is TGCGCCAGCAGCCGGGGGGAGTGGGGGGCCGAGCAGTACTTC. Amino acids: CASSRGEWGAEQYF.